The 24 T cell receptor beta chains below come from one sample, sequenced in a study of cytomegalovirus exposure and HLA in healthy donors (dated 2017 in TCRdb). Library prep was done by the immunoSEQ multiplex PCR assay. TCRdb retrieved this table from immuneACCESS and kept in-frame rearrangements only. Not all clones are present; in checked studies, unresolved V genes account for under half, and no reason is known for the remainder. The sample table records around 190,000 clones; 86% of these occur just once. The ten top clones hold more than 1.4% of the sample. Sequences were obtained from PBMCs. The receptors were gathered from a woman under 30 in good health and CMV-seronegative.

This chain uses TRBV5-1 with TRBJ2-5; D is possibly TRBD2 (7 bases). The V gene lost 3 bases and the J gene lost 3 bases, with 15 bases spanning the gap. Germline V lookup: CDR1 SGHRS, CDR2 YFSETQ. The CDR3 runs 15 residues. The DNA of the CDR3 is TGCGCCAGCAGCTCGGAGGGGGGGTTAAAAGAGACCCAGTACTTC. Its translation is CASSSEGGLKETQYF. Variable domain in full (rest from reference TRBV5-1 and TRBJ2-5): KAGVTQTPRYLIKTRGQQVTLSCSPISGHRSVSWYQQTPGQGLQFLFEYFSETQRNKGNFPGRFSGRQFSNSRSEMNVSTLELGDSALYLCASSSEGGLKETQYFGPGTRLLVL.

The chain carries TRBV12-1 and TRBJ1-6; the D segment call TRBD1 is taken from the table without a DNA check. TRBV12-1 is reported as a pseudogene. The CDR3 covers 22 residues. CDR3 nucleotides: TGTGCCAGCAGCTTTGCTGGTCTGTGTTGTAACAATGACATACGAGTGAATTCACCCCTCCACTTT. It encodes CASSFAGLCCNNDIRVNSPLHF.

CDR3 in DNA: TGTGCCAGCAGCCAAGGAAGCGGGAGAGGCACAGATACGCAGTATTTT. Its translation: CASSQGSGRGTDTQYF. This rearrangement joins TRBV14 to TRBJ2-3, with TRBD2 identical over 8 bases. Germline V gene data show CDR1 as SGHDN and CDR2 as FVKESK. The CDR3 is 16 amino acids. Losses at the gene ends were 1 base for V and 1 base for J; bases not matched to a gene: 4.

V gene TRBV7-2 combines with J gene TRBJ2-3; 8 bases line up with TRBD2. Germline CDR1 is SGHTA and CDR2 is FQGNSA. Losses at the gene ends were 6 bases for V and 3 bases for J; bases not matched to a gene: 5. The CDR3 has 14 amino acids. CDR3 bases: TGTGCCAGCAGTTCGAGCGGGGGAACAGATACGCAGTATTTT. Its translation is CASSSSGGTDTQYF.

The V call is TRBV12-5, the J call TRBJ1-3; TRBD1 aligns across 9 bases. Germline V gene lookup returns CDR1 LGHNT and CDR2 FRNRAP. V gave up 5 bases and J gave up 0 bases; unmatched junction bases: 5. The length of the CDR3 is 16 residues. The CDR3 DNA reads as TGTGCTAGTGGTATACAGGGGGCCAGCTCTGGAAACACCATATATTTT. The encoded protein is CASGIQGASSGNTIYF.

This clone has just a few counts. The V gene is TRBV18, the J gene TRBJ1-2; D is undetermined. Germline loops: CDR1 KGHSH, CDR2 LQKENI. CDR3 length: 14 amino acids. Trimming stripped 4 bases from V and 7 bases from J, with 16 bases between. The CDR3: CASSLEMQSGGYTF. The CDR3 DNA sequence: TGTGCCAGCTCACTGGAAATGCAGAGCGGTGGCTACACCTTC.

This chain links TRBV11-3 with TRBJ2-5, with D maybe TRBD2 (6 bases). Germline V gives CDR1 SGHNT, CDR2 YENEEA. CDR3 length: 17 amino acids. Trimming took off 2 bases at V and 4 bases at J, with 20 bases between the two ends. The CDR3 DNA is TGTGCCAGCAGCTTAAGGAGGGGCCCAAGGGGTGGAGAGACCCAGTACTTC. This translates into CASSLRRGPRGGETQYF.

There are many counts of this clone. The rearrangement uses TRBV2 and TRBJ1-6, with 8 bases lining up with TRBD1. This CDR3 is built from 18 residues. V shed 3 bases and J 7 bases; nucleotides not matched to a gene: 14. Germline V CDR1 and CDR2: SNHLY, FYNNEI. The CDR3 reads CASSDLYAQGAENSPLHF. The CDR3 region has the DNA TGTGCCAGCAGTGATTTATACGCCCAGGGGGCAGAAAATTCACCCCTCCACTTT.

This sequence joins TRBV15 and TRBJ2-1; 9 nucleotides match TRBD2. Trimming cost V 5 bases and J 4 bases; bases outside gene matches: 9. Germline V gives CDR1 LNHNV, CDR2 YYDKDF (reference sequence). CDR3 length: 16 residues. The CDR3 DNA reads TGTGCCACCAGCCGGGCCCGGGCGGGGGGGTACAATGAGCAGTTCTTC. Its protein is CATSRARAGGYNEQFF.

V and J are TRBV11-3 and TRBJ2-1; TRBD2 matches at 7 bases. CDR1 and CDR2 from the germline V gene are SGHNT and YENEEA. V shed 2 bases, J shed 2 bases, and the junction held 6 bases outside the gene matches. The CDR3 is 16 amino acids. CDR3 residues: CASSLKSTSAYNEQFF. CDR3 in DNA: TGTGCCAGCAGCTTAAAGTCTACTAGCGCCTACAATGAGCAGTTCTTC. The full variable domain, with the rest looked up from reference TRBV11-3 and TRBJ2-1, is EAGVVQSPRYKIIEKKQPVAFWCNPISGHNTLYWYLQNLGQGPELLIRYENEEAVDDSQLPKDRFSAERLKGVDSTLKIQPAELGDSAVYLCASSLKSTSAYNEQFFGPGTRLTVL.

The chain couples TRBV5-1 to TRBJ2-2; the D gene is possibly TRBD2 (6 bases). V gave up 1 base and J gave up 4 bases, with 14 bases separating them. CDR3 length: 16 amino acids. CDR1 is SGHRS and CDR2 is YFSETQ in the germline V gene. The CDR3 sequence: CASSLSGDVGTGELFF. The CDR3 DNA follows: TGCGCCAGCAGCTTGTCGGGAGATGTTGGCACCGGGGAGCTGTTTTTT.

The rearrangement uses TRBV5-6 and TRBJ2-7; TRBD1 aligns across 10 bases. The CDR3 runs 15 residues. The V gene end was trimmed by 4 bases and the J gene end by 3 bases; junction bases not matched to a gene: 7. Germline V CDR1 and CDR2: SGHDT, YYEEEE. The CDR3 region is CASSPGQGYFYEQYF. DNA for the CDR3: TGTGCCAGCAGCCCGGGACAGGGGTACTTCTACGAGCAGTACTTC.

The CDR3 sequence is CASSQPGTVEAFF. Written as DNA, the CDR3 is TGCGCCAGCAGCCAACCGGGGACAGTCGAAGCTTTCTTT. The V call is TRBV4-1, the J call TRBJ1-1, with 7 bases matching TRBD1. CDR3 length: 13 amino acids. The V gene end was trimmed by 2 bases and the J gene end by 8 bases; junction bases not matched to a gene: 5. In germline, CDR1 is MGHRA, CDR2 YSYEKL.

V gene TRBV7-9 combines with J gene TRBJ2-7; tentatively, D is TRBD2 (7 bases). CDR1 SEHNR and CDR2 FQNEAQ come from the germline V gene (reference sequence). V lost 7 bases and J 0 bases, leaving 16 bases between the germline ends. This CDR3 contains 15 residues. CDR3 in amino acids: CASIEGGSHSYEQYF. The CDR3 coding sequence is TGTGCCAGCATCGAGGGGGGGTCCCACTCCTACGAGCAGTACTTC.

This chain uses TRBV4-1 with TRBJ2-7; a weak D match, TRBD1 (6 bases). V was shortened by 5 bases and J by 3 bases, with 14 bases between the two germline ends. This CDR3 comprises 14 residues. CDR1 is MGHRA and CDR2 is YSYEKL in the germline V gene. The CDR3 loop reads CASSATGTLYEQYF. CDR3 nucleotide sequence: TGCGCCAGCAGCGCGACAGGAACCCTCTACGAGCAGTACTTC.

V is TRBV4-1 and J is TRBJ2-7; a weak D match, TRBD1 (7 bases). V was cut by 3 bases and J by 4 bases, with 16 bases left in between. This CDR3 contains 15 residues. Germline V CDR1 and CDR2: MGHRA, YSYEKL. The CDR3 loop reads CASSQGGQQIYEQYF. CDR3 bases: TGCGCCAGCAGCCAGGGGGGACAGCAGATATACGAGCAGTACTTC.

V and J are TRBV7-9 and TRBJ2-3, with D possibly TRBD1 on 6 matching bases. The CDR3 contains 15 residues. The V and J ends lost 5 bases and 4 bases respectively, with 16 bases between them. Germline CDR1 reads SEHNR; CDR2 reads FQNEAQ (reference sequence). CDR3 nucleotides: TGTGCCAGCAGCCCGTGGGACAACAAGGCAGATACGCAGTATTTT. Its translation: CASSPWDNKADTQYF. Complete variable domain (other parts from reference TRBV7-9 and TRBJ2-3): DTGVSQNPRHKITKRGQNVTFRCDPISEHNRLYWYRQTLGQGPEFLTYFQNEAQLEKSRLLSDRFSAERPKGSFSTLEIQRTEQGDSAMYLCASSPWDNKADTQYFGPGTRLTVL.

The chain links TRBV12-5 to TRBJ1-2, with 9 bases identical to TRBD1. Germline CDR1 LGHNT, CDR2 FRNRAP. There are 13 residues in the CDR3. V gave up 6 bases and J gave up 6 bases; unmatched junction bases: 5. In DNA form, the CDR3 reads TGTGCTAGTGGCTACGGGACAGGGAATGGCTACACCTTC. Residues: CASGYGTGNGYTF.

The V and J genes are TRBV25-1 and TRBJ2-7, with TRBD2 identical over 9 bases. V lost 2 bases and J lost 6; bases outside the gene matches: 11. CDR3 length: 16 amino acids. The V gene's germline CDR1 is MGHDK and CDR2 SYGVNS. CDR3: CASSEAPASGICEQYF. The CDR3 DNA is TGTGCCAGCAGTGAAGCCCCGGCTAGCGGGATATGCGAGCAGTACTTC.

In this sample, this clone turned up once. Here the CDR3 DNA reads TGTGCCAGCAGCATTCTCGGGACAGGGGCTGAAGCTTTCTTT. Translation: CASSILGTGAEAFF. The genes are TRBV5-8 and TRBJ1-1, with 10 bases that match TRBD1. The length of the CDR3 is 14 residues. V gave up 4 bases and J gave up 6 bases; unmatched junction bases: 6. Germline assignment: CDR1 SGHTS and CDR2 YDEGEE.

The chain is built from TRBV11-2 and TRBJ1-1; D possibly corresponds to TRBD1 (6 bases). This CDR3 has 14 amino acids. The germline CDR1 and CDR2 sequences are SGHAT and FQNNGV. Trimming shortened V by 5 bases and J by 1 base, and 11 bases separated the two germline ends. The CDR3 region has the DNA TGTGCCAGCAGCCTAGGACAGTGGAACACTGAAGCTTTCTTT. Amino acids: CASSLGQWNTEAFF.

V usage is TRBV5-4 and J usage is TRBJ2-5; TRBD1 matches 12 bases. The CDR3 consists of 16 residues. V shed 1 base, J shed 5 bases, and the junction held 6 bases outside the gene matches. CDR1 and CDR2 from the germline V gene are SGHNT and YYREEE (reference sequence). This CDR3 reads CASSLWDRGLRETQYF. The CDR3 DNA reads as TGTGCCAGCAGCTTGTGGGACAGGGGGCTGCGGGAGACCCAGTACTTC.

V and J are TRBV11-1 and TRBJ2-1; a possible D gene is TRBD1 (6 bases). Trimming cost V 1 base and J 3 bases, with 10 bases left between them. CDR3 length equals 15 residues. Germline V gene sequence: CDR1 SGHAT, CDR2 FQDESV (reference sequence). DNA of the CDR3: TGTGCCAGCAGCTTAGAGGACAGAAACTACAATGAGCAGTTCTTC. Residues: CASSLEDRNYNEQFF. Full variable domain (remainder filled in from reference TRBV11-1 and TRBJ2-1): EAEVAQSPRYKITEKSQAVAFWCDPISGHATLYWYRQILGQGPELLVQFQDESVVDDSQLPKDRFSAERLKGVDSTLKIQPAELGDSAMYLCASSLEDRNYNEQFFGPGTRLTVL.

J is TRBJ2-7 and V is TRBV11-2; no reliable D call. Trimming left V 0 bases short and J 0 bases short, with 9 bases between. The CDR3 has 15 amino acids. CDR1 SGHAT and CDR2 FQNNGV come from the germline V gene. CDR3 residues: CASSLEAESSYEQYF. CDR3 nucleotides: TGTGCCAGCAGCTTAGAGGCGGAAAGCTCCTACGAGCAGTACTTC.